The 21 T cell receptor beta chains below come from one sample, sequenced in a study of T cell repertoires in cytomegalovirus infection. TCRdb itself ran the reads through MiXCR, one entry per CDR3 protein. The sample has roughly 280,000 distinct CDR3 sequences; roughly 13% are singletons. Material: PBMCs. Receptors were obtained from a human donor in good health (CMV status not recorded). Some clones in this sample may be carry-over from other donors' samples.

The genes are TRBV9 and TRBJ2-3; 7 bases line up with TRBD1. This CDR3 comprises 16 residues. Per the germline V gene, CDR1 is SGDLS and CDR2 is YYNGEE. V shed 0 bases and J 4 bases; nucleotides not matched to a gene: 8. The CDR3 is CASSVATGQNSDTQYF. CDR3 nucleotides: TGTGCCAGCAGCGTAGCTACGGGACAGAACTCAGATACGCAGTATTTT.

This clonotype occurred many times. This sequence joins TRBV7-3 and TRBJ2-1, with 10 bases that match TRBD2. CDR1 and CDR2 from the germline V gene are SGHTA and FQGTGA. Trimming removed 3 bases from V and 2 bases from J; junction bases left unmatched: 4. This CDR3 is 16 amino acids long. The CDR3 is CASSFLAGAPYNEQFF. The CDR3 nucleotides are TGTGCCAGCAGCTTCCTAGCGGGAGCCCCCTACAATGAGCAGTTCTTC.

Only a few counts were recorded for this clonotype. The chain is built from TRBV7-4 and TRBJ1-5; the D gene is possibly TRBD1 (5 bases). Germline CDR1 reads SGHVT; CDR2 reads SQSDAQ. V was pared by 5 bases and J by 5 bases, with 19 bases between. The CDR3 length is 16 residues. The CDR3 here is CASSERTRRTDQPQHF. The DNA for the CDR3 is TGTGCCAGCAGCGAACGGACACGTCGAACCGATCAGCCCCAGCATTTT. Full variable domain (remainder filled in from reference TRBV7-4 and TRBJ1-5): GAGVSQSPRYKVAKRGRDVALRCDSISGHVTLYWYRQTLGQGSEVLTYSQSDAQRDKSGRPSGRFSAERPERSVSTLKIQRTEQGDSAVYLCASSERTRRTDQPQHFGDGTRLSIL.

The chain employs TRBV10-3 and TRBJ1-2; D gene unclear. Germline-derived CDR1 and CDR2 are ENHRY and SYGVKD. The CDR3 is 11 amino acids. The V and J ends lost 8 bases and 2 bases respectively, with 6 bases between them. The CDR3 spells CAIGQNYGYTF. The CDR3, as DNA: TGTGCCATCGGGCAGAACTATGGCTACACCTTC.

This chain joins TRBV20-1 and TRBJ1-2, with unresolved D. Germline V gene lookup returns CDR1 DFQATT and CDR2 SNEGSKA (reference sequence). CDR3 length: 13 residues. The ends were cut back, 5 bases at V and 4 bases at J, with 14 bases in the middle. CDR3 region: CSASGEAVYGYTF. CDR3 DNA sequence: TGCAGTGCTTCGGGAGAGGCCGTCTATGGCTACACCTTC.

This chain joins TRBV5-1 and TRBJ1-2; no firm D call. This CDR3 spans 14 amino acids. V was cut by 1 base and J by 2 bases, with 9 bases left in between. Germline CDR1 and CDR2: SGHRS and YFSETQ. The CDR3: CASSLSSGNYGYTF. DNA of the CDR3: TGCGCCAGCAGCTTGTCATCAGGAAACTATGGCTACACCTTC.

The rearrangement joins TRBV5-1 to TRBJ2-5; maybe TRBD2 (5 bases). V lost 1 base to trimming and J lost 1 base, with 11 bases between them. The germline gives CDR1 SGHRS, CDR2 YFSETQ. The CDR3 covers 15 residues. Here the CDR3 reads CASSLPEGSQETQYF. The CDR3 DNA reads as TGCGCCAGCAGCTTGCCCGAGGGATCCCAAGAGACCCAGTACTTC.

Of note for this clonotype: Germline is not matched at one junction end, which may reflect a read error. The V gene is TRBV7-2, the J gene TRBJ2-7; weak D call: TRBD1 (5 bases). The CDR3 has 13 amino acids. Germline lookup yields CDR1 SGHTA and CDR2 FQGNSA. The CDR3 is CASSWTRTYVQYF. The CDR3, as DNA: TGTGCCAGCAGCTGGACACGCACCTACGTGCAGTACTTC.

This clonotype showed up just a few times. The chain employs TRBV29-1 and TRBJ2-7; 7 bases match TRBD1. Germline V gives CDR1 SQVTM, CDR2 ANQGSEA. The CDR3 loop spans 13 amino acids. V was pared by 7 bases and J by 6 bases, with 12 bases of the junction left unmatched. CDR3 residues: CSAEGAQGREQYF. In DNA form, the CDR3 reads TGCAGCGCCGAGGGGGCGCAGGGACGCGAGCAGTACTTC.

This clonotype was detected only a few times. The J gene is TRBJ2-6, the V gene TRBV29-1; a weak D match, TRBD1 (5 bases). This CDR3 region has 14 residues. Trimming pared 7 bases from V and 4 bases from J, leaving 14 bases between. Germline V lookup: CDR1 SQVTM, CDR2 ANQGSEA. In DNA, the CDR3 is TGCAGCGCCTCCGACAGTTCCGGGGCCAACGTCCTGACTTTC. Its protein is CSASDSSGANVLTF.

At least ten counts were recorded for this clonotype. CDR3 amino acids: CSARALAEDYNEQFF. In DNA form, the CDR3 reads TGCAGTGCTAGAGCTCTAGCGGAGGACTACAATGAGCAGTTCTTC. The chain has TRBV20-1 and TRBJ2-1; 7 bases map to TRBD2. V dropped 1 base and J dropped 3; count of bases not matched to a gene: 6. The CDR3 consists of 15 residues. Germline V gene sequence: CDR1 DFQATT, CDR2 SNEGSKA (reference sequence).

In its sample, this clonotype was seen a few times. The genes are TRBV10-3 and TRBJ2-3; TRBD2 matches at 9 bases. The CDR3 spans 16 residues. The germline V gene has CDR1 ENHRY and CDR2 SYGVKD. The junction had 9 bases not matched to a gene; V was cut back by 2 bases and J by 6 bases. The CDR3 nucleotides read TGTGCCATCAGTGAGCCGGGACTAGCCAATCCGGATACGCAGTATTTT. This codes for CAISEPGLANPDTQYF.

CDR3 sequence: CSAPRRDRAHTDTQYF. CDR3 sequence (DNA): TGCAGTGCCCCCAGGCGGGACAGGGCTCACACAGATACGCAGTATTTT. This chain uses TRBV20-1 with TRBJ2-3; 9 bases agree with TRBD1. Germline assignment: CDR1 DFQATT and CDR2 SNEGSKA (reference sequence). V was pared by 6 bases and J by 2 bases, with 12 bases of the junction left unmatched. The CDR3 runs to 16 residues.

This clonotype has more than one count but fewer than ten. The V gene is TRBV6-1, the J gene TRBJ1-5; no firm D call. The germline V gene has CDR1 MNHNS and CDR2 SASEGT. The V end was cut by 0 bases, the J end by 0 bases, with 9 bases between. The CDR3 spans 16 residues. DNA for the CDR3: TGTGCCAGCAGTGAAGCGGTGACGGTTAGCAATCAGCCCCAGCATTTT. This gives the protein CASSEAVTVSNQPQHF.

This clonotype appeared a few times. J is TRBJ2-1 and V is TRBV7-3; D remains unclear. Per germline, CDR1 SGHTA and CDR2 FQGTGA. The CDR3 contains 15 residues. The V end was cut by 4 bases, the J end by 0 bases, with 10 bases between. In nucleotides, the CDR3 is TGTGCCAGCAGCTCTGGACCCAGCTCCTACAATGAGCAGTTCTTC. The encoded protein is CASSSGPSSYNEQFF.

This CDR3 reads CSAYRGLSYEQYF. CDR3 nucleotides: TGCAGTGCTTACCGAGGACTATCCTACGAGCAGTACTTC. The chain uses TRBV20-1 and TRBJ2-7, with D perhaps TRBD2 (6 bases). Germline V lookup: CDR1 DFQATT, CDR2 SNEGSKA (reference sequence). Trimming removed 5 bases from V and 1 base from J, with 12 bases in between. This CDR3 spans 13 amino acids.

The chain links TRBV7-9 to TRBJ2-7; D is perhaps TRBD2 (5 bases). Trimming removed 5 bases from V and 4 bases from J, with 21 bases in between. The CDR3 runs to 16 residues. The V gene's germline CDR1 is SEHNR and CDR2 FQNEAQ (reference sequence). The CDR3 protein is CASSPSGAATGYEQYF. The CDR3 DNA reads TGTGCCAGCAGCCCGAGCGGTGCAGCGACGGGATACGAGCAGTACTTC. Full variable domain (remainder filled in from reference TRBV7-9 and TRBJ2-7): DTGVSQNPRHKITKRGQNVTFRCDPISEHNRLYWYRQTLGQGPEFLTYFQNEAQLEKSRLLSDRFSAERPKGSFSTLEIQRTEQGDSAMYLCASSPSGAATGYEQYFGPGTRLTVT.

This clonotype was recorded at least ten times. This CDR3 reads CASSLGLAFSTDTQYF. DNA for the CDR3: TGTGCCAGCAGCTTGGGACTAGCGTTCAGCACAGATACGCAGTATTTT. V is TRBV7-2 and J is TRBJ2-3; 10 bases map to TRBD2. The V and J ends lost 3 bases and 0 bases, in that order; junction bases with no gene match: 3. CDR1 is SGHTA and CDR2 is FQGNSA in the germline V gene. This CDR3 is built from 16 residues.

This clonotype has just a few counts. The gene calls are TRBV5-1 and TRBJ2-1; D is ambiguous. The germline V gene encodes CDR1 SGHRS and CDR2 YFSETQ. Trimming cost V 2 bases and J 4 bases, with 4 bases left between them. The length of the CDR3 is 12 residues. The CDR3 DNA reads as TGCGCCAGCAGCTTTGAGTACAATGAGCAGTTCTTC. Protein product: CASSFEYNEQFF.

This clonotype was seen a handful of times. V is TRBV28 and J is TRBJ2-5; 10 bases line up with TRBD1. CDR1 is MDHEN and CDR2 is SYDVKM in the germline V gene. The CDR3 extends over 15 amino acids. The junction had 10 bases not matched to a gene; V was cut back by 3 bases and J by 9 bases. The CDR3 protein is CASSFGVGTGVPQYF. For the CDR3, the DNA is TGTGCCAGCAGTTTTGGGGTCGGGACAGGGGTGCCCCAGTACTTC.

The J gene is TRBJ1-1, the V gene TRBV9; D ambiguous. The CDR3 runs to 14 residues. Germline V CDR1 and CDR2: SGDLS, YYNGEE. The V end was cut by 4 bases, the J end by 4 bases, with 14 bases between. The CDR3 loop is CASSPLGGFTEAFF. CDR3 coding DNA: TGTGCCAGCAGCCCCCTAGGAGGGTTCACTGAAGCTTTCTTT.